This TCR beta chain was recovered during a study of cytomegalovirus exposure and HLA in healthy donors. Germline assignment: CDR1 LNHDA and CDR2 SQIVND (reference sequence). Between the trimmed V and J ends, which lost 8 bases and 0 bases, there was a span of 13 bases. The CDR3 spans 14 residues. With 60 Vbeta and 13 Jbeta primers, the PCR was carried out. In the authors' methods: Per a later analysis, the number of unique TCR beta chains was about 78 million, of which some 10 million were shared. The repertoire was sequenced with immunoSEQ multiplex PCR; TCRdb's copy has only in-frame clones and lacks some. The V and J calls and the clone size are those of that table, but D and trimming were determined from the DNA. The sample holds approximately 140,000 clones, 82% seen once.

The sample comprised PBMCs. The V and J genes are TRBV19 and TRBJ1-1, with D possibly being TRBD1 (5 bases). The clonotype comes from a man between 18 and 35 years old in good health and CMV-seropositive. The chain's CDR3 is CASLRRGLNTEAFF. CDR3 DNA: TGTGCCAGTCTGAGGCGGGGGTTGAACACTGAAGCTTTCTTT. Full variable domain (rest looked up from reference TRBV19 and TRBJ1-1): DGGITQSPKYLFRKEGQNVTLSCEQNLNHDAMYWYRQDPGQGLRLIYYSQIVNDFQKGDIAEGYSVSREKKESFPLTVTSAQKNPTAFYLCASLRRGLNTEAFFGQGTRLTVV.